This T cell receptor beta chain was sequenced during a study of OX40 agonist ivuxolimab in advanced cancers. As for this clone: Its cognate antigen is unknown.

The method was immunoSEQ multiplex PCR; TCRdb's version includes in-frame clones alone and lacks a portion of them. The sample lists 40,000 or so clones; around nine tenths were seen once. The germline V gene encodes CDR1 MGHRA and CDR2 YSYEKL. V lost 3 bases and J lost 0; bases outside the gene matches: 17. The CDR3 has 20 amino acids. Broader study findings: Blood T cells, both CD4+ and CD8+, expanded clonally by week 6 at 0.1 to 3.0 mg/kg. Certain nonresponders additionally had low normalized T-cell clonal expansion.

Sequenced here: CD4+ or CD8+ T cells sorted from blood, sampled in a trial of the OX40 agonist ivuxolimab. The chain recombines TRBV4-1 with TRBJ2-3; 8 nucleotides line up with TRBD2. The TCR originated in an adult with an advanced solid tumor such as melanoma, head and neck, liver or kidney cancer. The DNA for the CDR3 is TGCGCCAGCAGCCACCCAATATCCCTCTCGACTAGCGAGAGCACAGATACGCAGTATTTT. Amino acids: CASSHPISLSTSESTDTQYF.